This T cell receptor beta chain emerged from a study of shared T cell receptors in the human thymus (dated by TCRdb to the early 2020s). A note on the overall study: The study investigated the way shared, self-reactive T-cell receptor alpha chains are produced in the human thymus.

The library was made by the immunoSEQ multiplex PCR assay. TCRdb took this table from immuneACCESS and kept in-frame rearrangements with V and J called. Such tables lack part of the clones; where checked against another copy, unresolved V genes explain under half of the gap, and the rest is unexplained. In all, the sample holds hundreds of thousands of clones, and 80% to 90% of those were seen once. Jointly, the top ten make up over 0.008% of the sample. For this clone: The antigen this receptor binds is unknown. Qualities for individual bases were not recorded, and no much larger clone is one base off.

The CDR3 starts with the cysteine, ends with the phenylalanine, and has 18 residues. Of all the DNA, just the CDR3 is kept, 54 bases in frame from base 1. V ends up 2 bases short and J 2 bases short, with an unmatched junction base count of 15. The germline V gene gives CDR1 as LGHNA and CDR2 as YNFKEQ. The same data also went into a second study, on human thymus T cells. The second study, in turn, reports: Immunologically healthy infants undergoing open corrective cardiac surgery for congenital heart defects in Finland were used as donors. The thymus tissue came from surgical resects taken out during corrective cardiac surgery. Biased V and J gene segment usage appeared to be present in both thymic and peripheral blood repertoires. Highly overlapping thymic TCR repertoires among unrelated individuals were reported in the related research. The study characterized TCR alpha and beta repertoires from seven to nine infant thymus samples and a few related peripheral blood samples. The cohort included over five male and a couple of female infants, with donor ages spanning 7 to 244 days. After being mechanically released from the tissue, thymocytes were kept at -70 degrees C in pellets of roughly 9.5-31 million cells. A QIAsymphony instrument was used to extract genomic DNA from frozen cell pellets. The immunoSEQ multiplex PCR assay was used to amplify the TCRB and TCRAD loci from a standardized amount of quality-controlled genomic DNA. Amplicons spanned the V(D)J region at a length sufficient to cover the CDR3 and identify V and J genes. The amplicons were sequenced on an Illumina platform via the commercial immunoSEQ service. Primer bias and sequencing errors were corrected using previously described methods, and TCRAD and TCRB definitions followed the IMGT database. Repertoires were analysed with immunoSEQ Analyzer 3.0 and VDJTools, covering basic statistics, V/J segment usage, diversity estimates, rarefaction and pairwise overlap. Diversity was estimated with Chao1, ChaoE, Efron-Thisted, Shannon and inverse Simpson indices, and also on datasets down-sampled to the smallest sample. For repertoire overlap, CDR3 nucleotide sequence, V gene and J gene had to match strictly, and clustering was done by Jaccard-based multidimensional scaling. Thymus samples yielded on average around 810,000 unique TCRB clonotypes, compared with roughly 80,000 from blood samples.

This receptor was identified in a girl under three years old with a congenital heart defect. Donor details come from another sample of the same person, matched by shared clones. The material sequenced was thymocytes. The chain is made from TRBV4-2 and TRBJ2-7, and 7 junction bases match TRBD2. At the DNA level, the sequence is TGTGCCAGCAGCCAACTCCTCGGTCAGGCTAGCGGTGCCTACGAGCAGTACTTC. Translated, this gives CASSQLLGQASGAYEQYF.